Listed here are 9 T cell receptor beta chains from one sample, sequenced in a study of T cell responses to AZD1222 COVID-19 vaccine. The assay was immunoSEQ multiplex PCR, and TCRdb's table has in-frame clones only and misses some. This sample carries 100,000 or so clones, approximately 89% of them seen once, and the ten largest clones take just over 4%. This sample comprised peripheral blood, obtained on day 0 of MenACWY control vaccination. The source of these receptors is an adult in good health.

The V and J genes are TRBV6-4 and TRBJ1-5; TRBD1 is a possible D gene (5 bases). CDR1 and CDR2 from the germline V gene are MRHNA and SNTAGT. This CDR3 is 15 amino acids long. Deletions cut 3 bases from V and 7 bases from J, with 16 bases between. CDR3 coding DNA: TGTGCCAGCAGTGAAGAGCCGGGGCTGGGACAGCCCCAGCATTTT. Translation gives CASSEEPGLGQPQHF.

The chain recombines TRBV29-1 with TRBJ1-1; 7 nucleotides match TRBD1. Germline V gene data show CDR1 as SQVTM and CDR2 as ANQGSEA. The V and J ends lost 5 bases and 0 bases, in that order; junction bases with no gene match: 9. The CDR3 covers 15 residues. The CDR3 reads CSVLGGQALNTEAFF. The CDR3 DNA sequence: TGCAGCGTTCTCGGAGGACAGGCCCTGAACACTGAAGCTTTCTTT.

The rearrangement uses TRBV28 and TRBJ1-6; D is ambiguous. From germline, CDR1 is MDHEN and CDR2 SYDVKM. Trimming took 5 bases from V and 0 from J, leaving 5 bases between them. This CDR3 is built from 14 residues. DNA for the CDR3: TGTGCCAGCAGTGGGTACTCCTATAATTCACCCCTCCACTTT. This gives the protein CASSGYSYNSPLHF.

The rearrangement links TRBV7-3 to TRBJ2-1; D possibly corresponds to TRBD1 (7 bases). The germline V gene has CDR1 SGHTA and CDR2 FQGTGA. Trimming removed 2 bases at V and 7 bases at J, with 15 bases between. CDR3 size: 15 residues. The CDR3 coding sequence is TGTGCCAGCAGCTTACCCGAACAGGGGAGGAATGAGCAGTTCTTC. As protein: CASSLPEQGRNEQFF.

The genes are TRBV27 and TRBJ2-7, with no clear D. Germline CDR1 MNHEY, CDR2 SMNVEV (reference sequence). The CDR3 consists of 14 residues. V was cut by 6 bases and J by 0 bases, with 12 bases left in between. The CDR3 here is CASSYGPSSYEQYF. In nucleotides, the CDR3 is TGTGCCAGCAGCTACGGCCCGAGCTCCTACGAGCAGTACTTC.

The CDR3 spells CASSESGRNEKLFF. The CDR3 coding sequence is TGTGCCAGCAGTGAATCAGGGCGGAATGAAAAACTGTTTTTT. The chain employs TRBV2 and TRBJ1-4, with D perhaps matching TRBD1 (5 bases). V gave up 2 bases and J gave up 5 bases, with 9 bases separating them. The germline gives CDR1 SNHLY, CDR2 FYNNEI. The CDR3 runs to 14 residues.

This clone was seen only once. The genes are TRBV7-6 and TRBJ2-1, with unresolved D. The CDR3 covers 12 residues. CDR1 is SGHVS and CDR2 is FNYEAQ in the germline V gene. Trimming stripped 6 bases from V and 9 bases from J, with 12 bases between. CDR3 in amino acids: CASRQGVGEQFF. The CDR3 region has the DNA TGTGCCAGCAGACAAGGTGTGGGTGAGCAGTTCTTC.

V is TRBV18 and J is TRBJ2-1; D not resolved. Trimming stripped 3 bases from V and 7 bases from J, with 7 bases between. Germline CDR1 KGHSH, CDR2 LQKENI. The CDR3 consists of 12 residues. The CDR3 DNA reads TGTGCCAGCTCACCTAGAGAGAATGAGCAGTTCTTC. Its protein is CASSPRENEQFF.

CDR3 protein: CASSSRSGPHEQYF. CDR3 nucleotides: TGTGCCAGCAGTTCACGCTCGGGGCCTCACGAGCAGTACTTC. V usage is TRBV27 and J usage is TRBJ2-7, with D perhaps matching TRBD1 or TRBD2 (5 bases each). V lost 4 bases, J lost 5 bases, and 15 bases lay in between. This CDR3 has 14 amino acids. Germline V gene lookup returns CDR1 MNHEY and CDR2 SMNVEV (reference sequence).